This T cell receptor beta chain derives from a study of cytomegalovirus exposure and HLA in healthy donors. CDR1 and CDR2 from the germline V gene are LNHDA and SQIVND (reference sequence). CDR3 length: 14 residues. After removal of 5 bases from V and 2 bases from J, the junction contained 2 bases not matched to a gene. Measured with immunoSEQ multiplex PCR; TCRdb has only the in-frame clones, and not every one. Of around 100,000 clones listed, approximately 95% were seen once; the top ten hold 0.8% to 0.9%. The TCR sequence derives from a woman between 18 and 30 years old in good health and CMV-seronegative. The specimen sequenced was PBMCs. V gene TRBV19 combines with J gene TRBJ2-2; TRBD1 matches 7 bases. The CDR3 spells CASSVGGNTGELFF. The CDR3, as DNA: TGTGCCAGTAGTGTAGGGGGCAACACCGGGGAGCTGTTTTTT.